The sequence of this TCR beta chain was determined in a study of CXCR3-negative and CXCR3-positive naive CD8 T cells. Overall study findings and caveats: Memory cells showed distinct TRBV-TRBJ patterns, while the two naive subsets matched. Researchers report that CXCR3-positive naive cells carry more hydrophobic TRB CDR3s than CXCR3-negative naive cells.

Comment on this clonotype: Its specificity is not known.

Naive CD8+ T cells showed a CD45RO-CCR7+CD27+CD95- phenotype. The CDR3 consists of 16 residues. Looked up from germline, CDR1 is LNHDA and CDR2 is SQIVND (reference sequence). The method, 5' RACE with UMI labels, was used to prepare the TRB cDNA libraries. For each CDR3 protein, TCRdb gives one entry from its re-call of the 5' RACE reads, without DNA. The sample table includes 130,000 or so distinct CDR3 sequences. V usage is TRBV19 and J usage is TRBJ2-1; without DNA, the TCRdb call of TRBD1 cannot be checked. Sequencing was done on a sample of naive CXCR3+ CD8+ T cells from blood. Indicated subset: CD45RO-CCR7+CD27+CD95- naive CD8+ T cells expressing CXCR3 (TNR3+). The receptor comes from a human donor in good health. Some clones in this sample may be carry-over from other donors' samples. The CDR3 sequence is CASRSFGQGGYNEQFF.